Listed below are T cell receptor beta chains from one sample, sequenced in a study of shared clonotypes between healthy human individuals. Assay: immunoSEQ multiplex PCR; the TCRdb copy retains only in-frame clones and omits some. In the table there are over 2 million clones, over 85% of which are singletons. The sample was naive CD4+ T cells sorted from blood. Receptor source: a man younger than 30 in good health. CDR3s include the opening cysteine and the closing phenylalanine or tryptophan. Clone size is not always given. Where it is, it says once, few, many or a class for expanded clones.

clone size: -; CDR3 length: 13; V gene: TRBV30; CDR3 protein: CAWSGDSNQPQHF
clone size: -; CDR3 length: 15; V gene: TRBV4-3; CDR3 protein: CASSQERTSNQPQHF
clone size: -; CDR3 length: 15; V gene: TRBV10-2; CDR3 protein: CASSEWGGLTYEQYF
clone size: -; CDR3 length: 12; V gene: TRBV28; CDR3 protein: CASSPYLRPQHF
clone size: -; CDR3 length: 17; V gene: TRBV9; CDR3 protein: CASSVDPRTITGAEQYF
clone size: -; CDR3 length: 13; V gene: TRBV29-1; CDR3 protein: CSALRTAQETQYF
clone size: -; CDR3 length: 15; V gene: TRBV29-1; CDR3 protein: CSVEKGRGGSYEQYF
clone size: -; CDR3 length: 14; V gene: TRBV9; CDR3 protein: CASSPGPDNSPLHF
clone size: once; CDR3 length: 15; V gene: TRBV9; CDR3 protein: CASSAGTSGRGEQYF
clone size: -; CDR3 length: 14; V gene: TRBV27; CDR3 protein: CASSLAGPSYEQYF
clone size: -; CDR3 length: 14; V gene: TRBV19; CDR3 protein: CASSTDTTFYGYTF
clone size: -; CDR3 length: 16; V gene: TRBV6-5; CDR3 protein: CASSYNVGASNYGYTF
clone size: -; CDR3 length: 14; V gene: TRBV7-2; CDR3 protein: CASSRQHGIDTQYF
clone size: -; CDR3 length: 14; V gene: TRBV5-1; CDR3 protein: CASSLSANTGELFF
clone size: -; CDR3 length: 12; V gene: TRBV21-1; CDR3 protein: CASRGRRTEAFF
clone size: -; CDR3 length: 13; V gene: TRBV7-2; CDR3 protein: CASSLAIPVAEYF
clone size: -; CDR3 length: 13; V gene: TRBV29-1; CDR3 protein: CSAKGRAAYEQYF
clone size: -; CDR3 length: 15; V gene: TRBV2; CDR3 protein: CASSEGRASGNTIYF
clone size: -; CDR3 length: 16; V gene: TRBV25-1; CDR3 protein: CASSGPGTGAGWAQYF
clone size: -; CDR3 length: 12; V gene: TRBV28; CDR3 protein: CASSLFEQPQHF
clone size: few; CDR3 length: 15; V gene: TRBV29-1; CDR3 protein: CSVGYRAKSGNTIYF
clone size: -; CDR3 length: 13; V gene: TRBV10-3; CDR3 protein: CAISVGPNDGYTF